The rows below give T cell receptor beta chains drawn from one sample of a study of T cells in Graves' hyperthyroidism and ophthalmopathy. In TCRdb, the multiplex PCR reads were re-called with MiXCR into one record per CDR3 protein. The table shows approximately 720,000 distinct CDR3 sequences, with 15% to 20% occurring only once. The sequencing sample was made of blood. The receptors come from a woman aged 45-65 years with Graves' hyperthyroidism that later progressed to Graves' ophthalmopathy. Both conserved end residues are part of each CDR3. A D gene is named only where the DNA matches it firmly. Expanded clones get a size class; other rows say once, few or many, or leave the size out.

D gene: -; V gene: TRBV20-1; CDR3 length: 8; J gene: TRBJ1-2; clone size: few; CDR3 protein: CSGDGYTF; CDR3 DNA: TGCAGTGGTGATGGCTACACCTTC
D gene: -; V gene: TRBV20-1; CDR3 length: 12; J gene: TRBJ2-2; clone size: few; CDR3 protein: CSANRVTGELFF; CDR3 DNA: TGCAGTGCGAACAGGGTAACGGGGGAGCTGTTTTTT
D gene: -; V gene: TRBV11-3; CDR3 length: 14; J gene: TRBJ2-1; clone size: many; CDR3 protein: CASSRRRGINEQFF; CDR3 DNA: TGTGCCAGCAGCCGGAGGAGGGGAATTAATGAGCAGTTCTTC
D gene: -; V gene: TRBV19; CDR3 length: 14; J gene: TRBJ1-1; clone size: few; CDR3 protein: CASSIGYGNTEAFF; CDR3 DNA: TGTGCCAGTAGTATAGGGTACGGAAACACTGAAGCTTTCTTT
D gene: -; V gene: TRBV7-9; CDR3 length: 13; J gene: TRBJ1-2; clone size: -; CDR3 protein: CASSVSQAYGYTF; CDR3 DNA: TGTGCCAGCAGCGTTTCGCAGGCTTACGGCTACACCTTC
D gene: -; V gene: TRBV30; CDR3 length: 12; J gene: TRBJ1-2; clone size: many; CDR3 protein: CAWSVDGYGYTF; CDR3 DNA: TGTGCCTGGAGTGTCGACGGGTATGGCTACACCTTC
D gene: TRBD2; V gene: TRBV10-3; CDR3 length: 15; J gene: TRBJ2-3; clone size: -; CDR3 protein: CAIRSGGSSTDTQYF; CDR3 DNA: TGTGCCATCAGGTCCGGGGGGTCTAGCACAGATACGCAGTATTTT
D gene: -; V gene: TRBV9; CDR3 length: 13; J gene: TRBJ2-5; clone size: -; CDR3 protein: CASSPPLEETQYF; CDR3 DNA: TGTGCCAGCAGCCCACCCCTAGAAGAGACCCAGTACTTC
D gene: TRBD2; V gene: TRBV7-9; CDR3 length: 17; J gene: TRBJ2-5; clone size: -; CDR3 protein: CASSHNRGLAGKETQYF; CDR3 DNA: TGTGCCAGCAGCCACAACAGGGGACTAGCGGGGAAAGAGACCCAGTACTTC
D gene: -; V gene: TRBV10-3; CDR3 length: 16; J gene: TRBJ2-1; clone size: few; CDR3 protein: CAISESTGKRTGEQFF; CDR3 DNA: TGTGCCATCAGTGAGTCGACAGGTAAAAGGACTGGTGAGCAGTTCTTC
D gene: -; V gene: TRBV2; CDR3 length: 15; J gene: TRBJ1-5; clone size: many; CDR3 protein: CASSEPPSIDQPQHF; CDR3 DNA: TGTGCCAGCAGTGAGCCTCCGAGTATAGATCAGCCCCAGCATTTT
D gene: -; V gene: TRBV2; CDR3 length: 15; J gene: TRBJ2-2; clone size: many; CDR3 protein: CASSGPGEESGELFF; CDR3 DNA: TGTGCCAGCAGTGGGCCAGGGGAGGAATCCGGGGAGCTGTTTTTT
D gene: -; V gene: TRBV24-1; CDR3 length: 12; J gene: TRBJ2-1; clone size: -; CDR3 protein: CATSASGYEQFF; CDR3 DNA: TGTGCCACCAGTGCATCCGGGTATGAGCAGTTCTTC
D gene: -; V gene: TRBV18; CDR3 length: 13; J gene: TRBJ2-5; clone size: many; CDR3 protein: CASSPLPAETQYF; CDR3 DNA: TGTGCCAGCTCACCCCTCCCGGCCGAGACCCAGTACTTC
D gene: -; V gene: TRBV5-1; CDR3 length: 13; J gene: TRBJ2-1; clone size: many; CDR3 protein: CASSSLVRSEQFF; CDR3 DNA: TGCGCCAGCAGCTCTCTCGTTCGCAGTGAGCAGTTCTTC
D gene: TRBD1; V gene: TRBV19; CDR3 length: 15; J gene: TRBJ1-6; clone size: -; CDR3 protein: CATSPWDRGGTSLHF; CDR3 DNA: TGTGCCACCTCCCCGTGGGACAGGGGAGGTACGTCCCTCCACTTT
D gene: -; V gene: TRBV20-1; CDR3 length: 14; J gene: TRBJ1-1; clone size: many; CDR3 protein: CSARRGRRDTEAFF; CDR3 DNA: TGCAGTGCAAGACGGGGCAGACGGGACACTGAAGCTTTCTTT
D gene: -; V gene: TRBV6-1; CDR3 length: 14; J gene: TRBJ1-6; clone size: -; CDR3 protein: CASRLTGWNSPLHF; CDR3 DNA: TGTGCCAGCAGACTGACCGGGTGGAATTCACCCCTCCACTTT
D gene: TRBD2; V gene: TRBV7-7; CDR3 length: 15; J gene: TRBJ2-2; clone size: -; CDR3 protein: CASGRQGPNTGELFF; CDR3 DNA: TGTGCTAGCGGGCGGCAGGGACCAAACACCGGGGAGCTGTTTTTT
D gene: -; V gene: TRBV19; CDR3 length: 16; J gene: TRBJ2-6; clone size: few; CDR3 protein: CASSIDTTTGANVLTF; CDR3 DNA: TGTGCCAGTAGTATAGATACGACAACTGGGGCCAACGTCCTGACTTTC
D gene: -; V gene: TRBV7-9; CDR3 length: 15; J gene: TRBJ2-1; clone size: many; CDR3 protein: CASSFRLDHHNEQFF; CDR3 DNA: TGTGCCAGCAGCTTCAGACTAGACCACCACAATGAGCAGTTCTTC
D gene: -; V gene: TRBV7-2; CDR3 length: 16; J gene: TRBJ2-3; clone size: few; CDR3 protein: CASSLGRLGFTDTQYF; CDR3 DNA: TGTGCCAGCAGCTTAGGCAGGTTGGGGTTCACAGATACGCAGTATTTT
D gene: -; V gene: TRBV18; CDR3 length: 16; J gene: TRBJ2-5; clone size: many; CDR3 protein: CASSPTLAIGEETQYF; CDR3 DNA: TGTGCCAGCTCACCCACTCTAGCAATCGGGGAAGAGACCCAGTACTTC
D gene: TRBD1; V gene: TRBV27; CDR3 length: 14; J gene: TRBJ1-1; clone size: many; CDR3 protein: CASSRTGGVTEAFF; CDR3 DNA: TGTGCCAGCAGTAGGACAGGGGGCGTAACTGAAGCTTTCTTT
D gene: TRBD1; V gene: TRBV6-1; CDR3 length: 16; J gene: TRBJ1-2; clone size: few; CDR3 protein: CASSEVRGQGNYGYTF; CDR3 DNA: TGTGCCAGCAGTGAAGTTCGAGGACAGGGCAACTATGGCTACACCTTC
D gene: -; V gene: TRBV28; CDR3 length: 14; J gene: TRBJ2-7; clone size: -; CDR3 protein: CASSDPGRRLEQYF; CDR3 DNA: TGTGCCAGCAGTGACCCGGGACGCCGCCTCGAGCAGTACTTC
D gene: TRBD2; V gene: TRBV29-1; CDR3 length: 18; J gene: TRBJ2-1; clone size: -; CDR3 protein: CSVVGASGGAFSGNEQFF; CDR3 DNA: TGCAGCGTTGTTGGGGCTAGCGGGGGGGCCTTTTCTGGCAATGAGCAGTTCTTC
D gene: TRBD1; V gene: TRBV18; CDR3 length: 15; J gene: TRBJ2-7; clone size: -; CDR3 protein: CASSPGQGALYEQYF; CDR3 DNA: TGTGCCAGCTCACCGGGACAGGGGGCTCTATACGAGCAGTACTTC
D gene: -; V gene: TRBV5-1; CDR3 length: 15; J gene: TRBJ1-2; clone size: few; CDR3 protein: CASSPDPEGENGYTF; CDR3 DNA: TGCGCCAGCAGCCCCGATCCGGAGGGGGAGAATGGCTACACCTTC
D gene: -; V gene: TRBV5-1; CDR3 length: 14; J gene: TRBJ2-5; clone size: -; CDR3 protein: CASSLAQGQETQYF; CDR3 DNA: TGCGCCAGCAGCTTGGCGCAGGGACAAGAGACCCAGTACTTC
D gene: -; V gene: TRBV20-1; CDR3 length: 14; J gene: TRBJ2-5; clone size: few; CDR3 protein: CSASRGVGEGSQYF; CDR3 DNA: TGCAGTGCTAGTCGTGGAGTGGGTGAGGGTTCCCAGTACTTC
D gene: -; V gene: TRBV5-1; CDR3 length: 13; J gene: TRBJ2-5; clone size: -; CDR3 protein: CASKEGGGETQYF; CDR3 DNA: TGCGCCAGCAAGGAAGGGGGGGGAGAGACCCAGTACTTC
D gene: -; V gene: TRBV19; CDR3 length: 15; J gene: TRBJ1-4; clone size: few; CDR3 protein: CASSKGARMNEKLFF; CDR3 DNA: TGTGCCAGTAGTAAAGGTGCACGGATGAATGAAAAACTGTTTTTT
D gene: TRBD1; V gene: TRBV12-3/TRBV12-4; CDR3 length: 13; J gene: TRBJ1-1; clone size: few; CDR3 protein: CASILTGVPGAFF; CDR3 DNA: TGTGCCAGCATTTTGACAGGGGTTCCTGGAGCTTTCTTT
D gene: TRBD1; V gene: TRBV20-1; CDR3 length: 15; J gene: TRBJ1-3; clone size: -; CDR3 protein: CSANPGTDSGNTIYF; CDR3 DNA: TGCAGTGCCAACCCCGGGACAGACTCTGGAAACACCATATATTTT
D gene: -; V gene: TRBV14; CDR3 length: 16; J gene: TRBJ1-2; clone size: -; CDR3 protein: CASSQERGSVGYGYTF; CDR3 DNA: TGTGCCAGCAGCCAAGAGCGCGGGTCTGTCGGCTATGGCTACACCTTC
D gene: -; V gene: TRBV3-1; CDR3 length: 12; J gene: TRBJ1-1; clone size: many; CDR3 protein: CASSQGVSEAFF; CDR3 DNA: TGTGCCAGCAGCCAAGGGGTTTCTGAAGCTTTCTTT
D gene: -; V gene: TRBV5-5; CDR3 length: 14; J gene: TRBJ2-6; clone size: few; CDR3 protein: CASNLASGANVLTF; CDR3 DNA: TGTGCCAGCAACCTTGCGTCCGGGGCCAACGTCCTGACTTTC
D gene: -; V gene: TRBV18; CDR3 length: 14; J gene: TRBJ1-2; clone size: many; CDR3 protein: CASSPEGPHYGYTF; CDR3 DNA: TGTGCCAGCTCACCCGAGGGGCCACACTATGGCTACACCTTC
D gene: -; V gene: TRBV19; CDR3 length: 17; J gene: TRBJ1-3; clone size: -; CDR3 protein: CASSQRAKKDIRNTIYF; CDR3 DNA: TGTGCCAGTAGTCAGAGGGCGAAGAAGGACATTCGAAACACCATATATTTT
D gene: -; V gene: TRBV11-3; CDR3 length: 15; J gene: TRBJ1-1; clone size: -; CDR3 protein: CASSHTGTRNTEAFF; CDR3 DNA: TGTGCCAGCAGCCACACCGGGACACGGAACACTGAAGCTTTCTTT
D gene: -; V gene: TRBV19; CDR3 length: 15; J gene: TRBJ2-5; clone size: -; CDR3 protein: CASSIPNRAYETQYF; CDR3 DNA: TGTGCCAGTAGTATCCCGAACAGGGCTTACGAGACCCAGTACTTC
D gene: TRBD1; V gene: TRBV6-1; CDR3 length: 15; J gene: TRBJ1-6; clone size: -; CDR3 protein: CASRDRPRNNSPLHF; CDR3 DNA: TGTGCCAGCCGGGACAGACCAAGGAATAATTCACCCCTCCACTTT
D gene: -; V gene: TRBV6-1; CDR3 length: 14; J gene: TRBJ1-1; clone size: many; CDR3 protein: CATSRPLGDTEAFF; CDR3 DNA: TGTGCCACCTCCCGGCCGCTGGGGGACACTGAAGCTTTCTTT
D gene: -; V gene: TRBV2; CDR3 length: 12; J gene: TRBJ2-4; clone size: many; CDR3 protein: CASSANKNIQYF; CDR3 DNA: TGTGCCAGCAGTGCTAACAAAAACATTCAGTACTTC
D gene: -; V gene: TRBV7-9; CDR3 length: 16; J gene: TRBJ1-4; clone size: -; CDR3 protein: CASSSPGAGNDEKLFF; CDR3 DNA: TGTGCCAGCAGCTCCCCAGGGGCAGGGAACGATGAAAAACTGTTTTTT
D gene: -; V gene: TRBV10-3; CDR3 length: 14; J gene: TRBJ1-4; clone size: few; CDR3 protein: CAISESTGNEKLFF; CDR3 DNA: TGTGCCATCAGTGAGTCGACGGGTAATGAAAAACTGTTTTTT
D gene: -; V gene: TRBV7-9; CDR3 length: 16; J gene: TRBJ1-3; clone size: few; CDR3 protein: CASSLAWASSGNTIYF; CDR3 DNA: TGTGCCAGCAGCTTAGCATGGGCAAGCTCTGGAAACACCATATATTTT